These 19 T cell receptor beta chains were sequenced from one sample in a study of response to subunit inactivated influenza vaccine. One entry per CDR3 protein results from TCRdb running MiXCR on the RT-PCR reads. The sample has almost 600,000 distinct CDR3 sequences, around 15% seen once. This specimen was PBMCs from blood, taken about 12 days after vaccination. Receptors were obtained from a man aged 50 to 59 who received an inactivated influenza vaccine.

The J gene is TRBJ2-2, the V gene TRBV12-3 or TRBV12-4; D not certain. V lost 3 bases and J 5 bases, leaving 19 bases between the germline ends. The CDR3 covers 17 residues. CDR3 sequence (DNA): TGTGCCAGCAGTTTTACTTCTCGGCTAGACGGAACCGGGGAGCTGTTTTTT. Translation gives CASSFTSRLDGTGELFF.

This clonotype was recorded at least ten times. The DNA for the CDR3 is TGTGCCATCAGTGCAACTGCGGGGGGCCCCAATGAGCAGTTCTTC. This gives the protein CAISATAGGPNEQFF. This chain links TRBV10-3 with TRBJ2-1; 8 bases match TRBD2. Trimming removed 4 bases from V and 6 bases from J; junction bases left unmatched: 8. Germline CDR1 and CDR2: ENHRY and SYGVKD. There are 15 residues in the CDR3.

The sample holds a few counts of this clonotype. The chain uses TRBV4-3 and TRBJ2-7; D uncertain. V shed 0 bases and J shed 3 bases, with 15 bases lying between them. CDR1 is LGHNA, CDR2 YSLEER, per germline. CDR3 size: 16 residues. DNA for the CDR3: TGCGCCAGCAGCCAAGATAGGATCGGATCGATCTACGAGCAGTACTTC. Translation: CASSQDRIGSIYEQYF.

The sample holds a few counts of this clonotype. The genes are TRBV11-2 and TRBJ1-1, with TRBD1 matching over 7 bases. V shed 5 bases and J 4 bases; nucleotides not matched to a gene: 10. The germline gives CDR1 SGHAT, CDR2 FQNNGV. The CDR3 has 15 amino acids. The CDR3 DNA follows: TGTGCCAGCAGCCCCGTAAAGGGGGCCGGCACTGAAGCTTTCTTT. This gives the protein CASSPVKGAGTEAFF.

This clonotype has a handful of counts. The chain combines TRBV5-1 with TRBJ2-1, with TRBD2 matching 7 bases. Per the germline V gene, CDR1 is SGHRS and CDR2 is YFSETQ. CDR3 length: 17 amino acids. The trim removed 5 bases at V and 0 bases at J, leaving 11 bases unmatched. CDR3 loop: CASSSGPRLSSYNEQFF. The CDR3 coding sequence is TGCGCCAGCAGTAGCGGGCCCCGCCTTAGCTCCTACAATGAGCAGTTCTTC.

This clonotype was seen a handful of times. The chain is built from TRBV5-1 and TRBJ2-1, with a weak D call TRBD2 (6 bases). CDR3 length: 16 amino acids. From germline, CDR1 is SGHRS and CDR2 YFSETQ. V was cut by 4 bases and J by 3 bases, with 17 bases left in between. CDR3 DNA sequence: TGCGCCAGCAGCCCTACTCTAGCGTCCAACTACAATGAGCAGTTCTTC. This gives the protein CASSPTLASNYNEQFF.

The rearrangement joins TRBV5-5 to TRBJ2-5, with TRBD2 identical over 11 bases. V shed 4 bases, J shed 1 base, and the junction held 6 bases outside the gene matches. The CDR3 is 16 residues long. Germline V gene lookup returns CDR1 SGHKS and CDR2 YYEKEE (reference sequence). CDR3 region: CASSTRLAGPQETQYF. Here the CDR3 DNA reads TGTGCCAGCAGCACACGACTAGCGGGACCCCAAGAGACCCAGTACTTC.

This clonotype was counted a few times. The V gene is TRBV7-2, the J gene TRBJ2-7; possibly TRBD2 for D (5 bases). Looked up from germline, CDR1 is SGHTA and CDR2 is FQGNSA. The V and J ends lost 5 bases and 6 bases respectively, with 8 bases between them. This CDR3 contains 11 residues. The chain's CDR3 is CASSNSGEQYF. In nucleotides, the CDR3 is TGTGCCAGCAGCAACAGCGGCGAGCAGTACTTC.

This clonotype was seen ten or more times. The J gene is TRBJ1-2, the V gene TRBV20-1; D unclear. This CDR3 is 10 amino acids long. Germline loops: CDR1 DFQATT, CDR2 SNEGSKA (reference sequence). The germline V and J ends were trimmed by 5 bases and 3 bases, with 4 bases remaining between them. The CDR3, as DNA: TGCAGTGCTCGCCACTATGGCTACACCTTC. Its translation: CSARHYGYTF.

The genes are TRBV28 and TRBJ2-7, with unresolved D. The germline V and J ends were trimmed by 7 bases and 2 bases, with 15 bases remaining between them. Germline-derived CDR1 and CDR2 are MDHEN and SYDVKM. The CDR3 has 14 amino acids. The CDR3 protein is CASNPIQRTYEQYF. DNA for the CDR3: TGTGCCAGCAACCCGATACAGAGAACCTACGAGCAGTACTTC.

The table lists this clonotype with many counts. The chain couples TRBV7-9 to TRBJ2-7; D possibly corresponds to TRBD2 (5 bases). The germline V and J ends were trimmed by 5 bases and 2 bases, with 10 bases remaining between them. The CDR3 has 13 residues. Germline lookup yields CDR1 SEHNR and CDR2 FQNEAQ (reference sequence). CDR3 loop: CASSPGITYEQYF. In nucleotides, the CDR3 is TGTGCCAGCAGCCCGGGGATAACCTACGAGCAGTACTTC. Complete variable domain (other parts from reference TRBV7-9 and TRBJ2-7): DTGVSQNPRHKITKRGQNVTFRCDPISEHNRLYWYRQTLGQGPEFLTYFQNEAQLEKSRLLSDRFSAERPKGSFSTLEIQRTEQGDSAMYLCASSPGITYEQYFGPGTRLTVT.

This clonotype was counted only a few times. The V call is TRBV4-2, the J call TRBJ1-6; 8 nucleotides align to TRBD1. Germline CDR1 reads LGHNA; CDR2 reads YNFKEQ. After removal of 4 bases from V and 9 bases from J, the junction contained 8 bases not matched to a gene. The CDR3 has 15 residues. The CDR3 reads CASSRPDRGVSPLHF. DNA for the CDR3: TGTGCCAGCAGCCGCCCCGACAGGGGAGTTTCACCCCTCCACTTT.

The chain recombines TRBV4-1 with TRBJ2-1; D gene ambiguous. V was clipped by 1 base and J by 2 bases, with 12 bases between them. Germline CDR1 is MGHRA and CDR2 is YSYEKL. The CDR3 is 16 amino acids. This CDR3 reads CASSQAYSPPYNEQFF. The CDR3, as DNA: TGCGCCAGCAGCCAAGCGTACTCACCCCCCTACAATGAGCAGTTCTTC.

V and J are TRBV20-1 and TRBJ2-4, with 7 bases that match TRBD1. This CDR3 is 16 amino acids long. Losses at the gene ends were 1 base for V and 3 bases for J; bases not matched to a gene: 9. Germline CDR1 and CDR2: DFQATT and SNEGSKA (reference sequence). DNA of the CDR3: TGCAGTGCTAGAGGATACCGCACAGGGGTCAAAAACATTCAGTACTTC. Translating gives CSARGYRTGVKNIQYF.

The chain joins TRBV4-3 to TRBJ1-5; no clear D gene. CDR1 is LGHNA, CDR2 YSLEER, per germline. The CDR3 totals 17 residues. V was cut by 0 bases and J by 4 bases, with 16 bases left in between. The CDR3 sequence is CASSQEFRGRRNQPQHF. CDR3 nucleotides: TGCGCCAGCAGCCAAGAGTTTCGCGGACGGCGAAATCAGCCCCAGCATTTT.

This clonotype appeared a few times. The CDR3 DNA reads as TGTGCCAGCAGCGGCCCTAGCGGGAGGGTCAATGAGCAGTTCTTC. Translating gives CASSGPSGRVNEQFF. V usage is TRBV6-1 and J usage is TRBJ2-1, with 12 bases fitting TRBD2. V lost 6 bases to trimming and J lost 6 bases; unmatched junction nucleotides: 6. Germline V gives CDR1 MNHNS, CDR2 SASEGT. This CDR3 has 15 residues.

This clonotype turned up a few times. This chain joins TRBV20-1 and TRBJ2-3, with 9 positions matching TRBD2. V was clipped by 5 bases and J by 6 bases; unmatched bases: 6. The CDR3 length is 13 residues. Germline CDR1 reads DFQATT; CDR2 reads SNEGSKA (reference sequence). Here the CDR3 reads CSAGQSGRDTQYF. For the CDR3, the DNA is TGCAGTGCTGGACAAAGCGGGAGGGATACGCAGTATTTT.

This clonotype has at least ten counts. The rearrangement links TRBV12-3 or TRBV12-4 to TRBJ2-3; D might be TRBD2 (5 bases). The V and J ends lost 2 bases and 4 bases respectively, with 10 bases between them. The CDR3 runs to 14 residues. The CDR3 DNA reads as TGTGCCAGCAGTTTAACCCTAGCAGCAGATACGCAGTATTTT. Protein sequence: CASSLTLAADTQYF.

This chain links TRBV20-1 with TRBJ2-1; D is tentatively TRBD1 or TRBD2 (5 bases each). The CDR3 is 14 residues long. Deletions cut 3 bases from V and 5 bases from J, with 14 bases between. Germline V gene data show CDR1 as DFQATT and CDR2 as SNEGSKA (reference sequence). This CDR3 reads CSARSGRSNNEQFF. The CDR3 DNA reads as TGCAGTGCTAGGTCGGGACGGAGTAACAATGAGCAGTTCTTC.